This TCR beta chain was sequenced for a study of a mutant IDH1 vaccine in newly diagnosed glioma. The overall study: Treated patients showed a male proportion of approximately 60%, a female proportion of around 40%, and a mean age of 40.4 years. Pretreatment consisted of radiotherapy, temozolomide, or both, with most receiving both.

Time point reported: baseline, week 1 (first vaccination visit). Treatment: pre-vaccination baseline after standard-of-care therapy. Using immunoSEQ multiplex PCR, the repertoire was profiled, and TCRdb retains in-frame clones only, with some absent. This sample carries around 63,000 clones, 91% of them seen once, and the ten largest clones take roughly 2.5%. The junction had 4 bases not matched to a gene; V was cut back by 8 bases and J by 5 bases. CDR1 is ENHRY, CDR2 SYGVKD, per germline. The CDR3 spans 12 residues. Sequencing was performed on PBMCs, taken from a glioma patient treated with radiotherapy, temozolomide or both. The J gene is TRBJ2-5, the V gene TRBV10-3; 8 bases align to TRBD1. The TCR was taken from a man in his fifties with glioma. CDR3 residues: CAIGGQEETQYF. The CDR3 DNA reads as TGTGCCATCGGGGGACAGGAGGAGACCCAGTACTTC.